This T cell receptor beta chain comes out of a study of cytomegalovirus exposure and HLA in healthy donors. In its sample, this clone was seen a few times. The PCR contained 60 Vbeta and 13 Jbeta primers. The repertoire was sequenced with immunoSEQ multiplex PCR; TCRdb's copy has only in-frame clones and lacks some. Among about 41,000 clones listed, 65% to 85% were seen once. Germline V lookup: CDR1 MDHEN, CDR2 SYDVKM. Trimming at V came to 4 bases and at J to 4 bases, leaving 9 bases not matched to a gene. This CDR3 is 15 amino acids long. The J gene is TRBJ1-1, the V gene TRBV28; 7 bases map to TRBD1. The TCR was taken from a man between 50 and 59 years old in good health and CMV-seronegative. Sequenced: PBMCs. DNA of the CDR3: TGTGCCAGCAGTTCCCCGACAGGGTCGTCCACTGAAGCTTTCTTT. As protein: CASSSPTGSSTEAFF.